This entry lists 32 T cell receptor beta chains sequenced from one sample in a study of T cells in tuberculosis. The method was immunoSEQ multiplex PCR; TCRdb's version includes in-frame clones alone and lacks a portion of them. This sample carries about 34,000 clones, about 91% of them seen once, and the ten largest clones take about 2.4%. Described time point: new active TB diagnosis, blood taken before or within 7 days of starting treatment. Specimen: PBMCs, collected at tuberculosis diagnosis. These receptors originate from an adult with tuberculosis.

The rearrangement links TRBV7-3 to TRBJ2-1, with TRBD1 as a possible D gene (6 bases). Trimming left V 3 bases short and J 5 bases short, with 11 bases between. CDR3 length: 14 residues. CDR1 and CDR2 (germline): SGHTA, FQGTGA. The CDR3 protein is CASSLGATNNEQFF. In DNA form, the CDR3 reads TGTGCCAGCAGCTTGGGGGCTACTAACAATGAGCAGTTCTTC.

V is TRBV19 and J is TRBJ1-1; D is unclear. Germline CDR1 reads LNHDA; CDR2 reads SQIVND (reference sequence). The CDR3 extends over 13 amino acids. With 3 bases removed from V and 4 bases from J, the gap between germline ends came to 9 bases. Written as DNA, the CDR3 is TGTGCCAGTAGTATTACGGGAGGCACTGAAGCTTTCTTT. Protein sequence: CASSITGGTEAFF.

This chain joins TRBV7-8 and TRBJ1-2; D is undetermined. The CDR3 has 13 amino acids. Trimming pared 5 bases from V and 4 bases from J, leaving 11 bases between. Germline V gene data show CDR1 as SGHVS and CDR2 as FQNEAQ. The CDR3 loop reads CASSPSNGYGYTF. In nucleotides, the CDR3 is TGTGCCAGCAGCCCTAGCAATGGCTATGGCTACACCTTC.

The rearrangement joins TRBV6-1 to TRBJ2-7, with 8 bases lining up with TRBD2. The CDR3 is 17 amino acids. Germline V gene lookup returns CDR1 MNHNS and CDR2 SASEGT. J was trimmed by 3 bases and V by 1 base; bases with no gene match: 11. CDR3 protein: CASSEGVGRGVFYEQYV. CDR3 bases: TGTGCCAGCAGTGAAGGGGTAGGGCGGGGGGTTTTCTACGAGCAGTACGTC.

This clone was seen a single time. The gene calls are TRBV30 and TRBJ2-7; D perhaps matches TRBD1 (5 bases). The CDR3 runs 13 residues. Trimming removed 0 bases from V and 3 bases from J, with 9 bases in between. Germline CDR1 is GTSNPN and CDR2 is SVGIG (reference sequence). CDR3 bases: TGTGCCTGGAGTGTAGGTCAGGGCTACGAGCAGTACGTC. Translation gives CAWSVGQGYEQYV.

This sequence joins TRBV4-1 and TRBJ2-3, with D unresolved. Germline V gene lookup returns CDR1 MGHRA and CDR2 YSYEKL. Trimming removed 0 bases from V and 8 bases from J, with 21 bases in between. The CDR3 has 17 amino acids. The CDR3 loop is CASSQDWLFTRRGTQYF. The DNA for the CDR3 is TGCGCCAGCAGCCAAGACTGGCTTTTCACCCGTCGAGGTACGCAGTATTTT.

CDR3 bases: TGTGCCAGCAGTTACTCGAACCAGTATGGCTACACCTTC. Protein: CASSYSNQYGYTF. This chain joins TRBV6-5 and TRBJ1-2; D ambiguous. The germline V and J ends were trimmed by 0 bases and 5 bases, with 7 bases remaining between them. Germline loops: CDR1 MNHEY, CDR2 SVGAGI. CDR3 length: 13 residues.

The V and J genes are TRBV30 and TRBJ1-5; a weak D match, TRBD1 (5 bases). The CDR3 length is 13 residues. Looked up from germline, CDR1 is GTSNPN and CDR2 is SVGIG (reference sequence). V was cut by 2 bases and J by 4 bases, with 9 bases left in between. CDR3 residues: CAWSTGTNQPQHF. The CDR3 nucleotides read TGTGCCTGGAGTACAGGCACGAATCAGCCCCAGCATTTT.

The V gene is TRBV2, the J gene TRBJ2-3; 12 bases line up with TRBD2. Trimming took 6 bases from V and 4 from J; bases not matched to a gene: 5. The germline V gene encodes CDR1 SNHLY and CDR2 FYNNEI. This CDR3 has 15 residues. The CDR3 sequence: CASSRTSGAPDTQYF. CDR3 DNA: TGTGCCAGCAGCCGGACTAGCGGGGCCCCAGATACGCAGTATTTT.

The chain employs TRBV14 and TRBJ2-7, with 9 nucleotides matching TRBD1. This CDR3 comprises 14 residues. CDR1 and CDR2 from the germline V gene are SGHDN and FVKESK. V shed 4 bases and J 4 bases; nucleotides not matched to a gene: 5. The CDR3, as DNA: TGTGCCAGCAGCCTGGGACAGGGTGGTTACGAGCAGTACGTC. Protein: CASSLGQGGYEQYV.

The chain has TRBV19 and TRBJ2-3; 9 bases agree with TRBD2. Germline loops: CDR1 LNHDA, CDR2 SQIVND (reference sequence). V gave up 3 bases and J gave up 8 bases; unmatched junction bases: 9. CDR3 length equals 15 residues. CDR3 region: CASSMGRGGQSTQYF. CDR3 nucleotides: TGTGCCAGTAGTATGGGGCGGGGGGGCCAAAGTACGCAGTATTTT.

This sequence joins TRBV10-3 and TRBJ2-6; 9 nucleotides match TRBD2. The CDR3 is 17 residues long. Germline CDR1 reads ENHRY; CDR2 reads SYGVKD. V dropped 6 bases and J dropped 0; count of bases not matched to a gene: 6. The CDR3 loop is CAIRISGGPSGANVLTF. CDR3 nucleotides: TGTGCCATCAGAATTAGCGGGGGACCCTCTGGGGCCAACGTCCTGACTTTC.

The DNA for the CDR3 is TGTGCCAGCAGTCTTGGCGGGGTTAGCACAGATACGCAGTATTTT. Translation gives CASSLGGVSTDTQYF. The chain uses TRBV25-1 and TRBJ2-3; tentative D call: TRBD2 (6 bases). CDR1 MGHDK and CDR2 SYGVNS come from the germline V gene. The CDR3 totals 15 residues. V shed 5 bases and J shed 0 bases, with 12 bases lying between them.

The gene calls are TRBV30 and TRBJ2-7, with a weak D call TRBD2 (5 bases). Trimming cost V 5 bases and J 5 bases, with 13 bases left between them. The V gene's germline CDR1 is GTSNPN and CDR2 SVGIG (reference sequence). The length of the CDR3 is 12 residues. As DNA, the CDR3 is TGTGCCTGGGAGAGGCTAGCTGACGAGCAGTACTTC. It yields the protein CAWERLADEQYF.

V usage is TRBV18 and J usage is TRBJ1-2; the D is unclear. The length of the CDR3 is 12 residues. V lost 0 bases, J lost 8 bases, and 7 bases lay in between. Germline V CDR1 and CDR2: KGHSH, LQKENI. CDR3 residues: CASSPPGAGYTF. DNA of the CDR3: TGTGCCAGCTCACCACCGGGAGCCGGCTACACCTTC.

The chain has TRBV28 and TRBJ2-2; TRBD1 is a possible D gene (5 bases). With 5 bases removed from V and 4 bases from J, the gap between germline ends came to 11 bases. Germline CDR1 reads MDHEN; CDR2 reads SYDVKM. This CDR3 contains 14 residues. The CDR3 loop is CASSSDRGTGELFF. The DNA for the CDR3 is TGTGCCAGCAGTAGCGATAGGGGCACCGGGGAGCTGTTTTTT.

This chain links TRBV28 with TRBJ2-7, with 8 bases aligning to TRBD1. Per germline, CDR1 MDHEN and CDR2 SYDVKM. The ends lost 4 bases at V and 3 bases at J; junction bases unmatched: 8. This CDR3 contains 15 residues. This CDR3 reads CASSSLGQGIYEQYV. In DNA form, the CDR3 reads TGTGCCAGCAGTTCCCTCGGACAGGGAATCTACGAGCAGTACGTC.

The rearrangement joins TRBV7-2 to TRBJ1-2; perhaps TRBD1 as D (5 bases). Germline CDR1 is SGHTA and CDR2 is FQGNSA. V was cut by 2 bases and J by 1 base, with 11 bases left in between. The CDR3 spans 15 residues. The CDR3 coding sequence is TGTGCCAGCAGCTTACAGGGATCGGGTAACTATGGCTACACCTTC. Its protein product is CASSLQGSGNYGYTF. Full variable domain (missing parts from reference TRBV7-2 and TRBJ1-2): GAGVSQSPSNKVTEKGKDVELRCDPISGHTALYWYRQSLGQGLEFLIYFQGNSAPDKSGLPSDRFSAERTGGSVSTLTIQRTQQEDSAVYLCASSLQGSGNYGYTFGSGTRLTVV.

The chain uses TRBV6-1 and TRBJ1-6, with D hard to call. The germline gives CDR1 MNHNS, CDR2 SASEGT. V shed 1 base and J shed 0 bases, with 10 bases lying between them. CDR3 length: 17 amino acids. CDR3 in DNA: TGTGCCAGCAGTGAAGGTAGAATTAGCTCCTATAATTCACCCCTCCACTTT. This translates into CASSEGRISSYNSPLHF.

The chain employs TRBV9 and TRBJ2-3, with 10 bases that match TRBD2. The CDR3 covers 16 residues. CDR1 SGDLS and CDR2 YYNGEE come from the germline V gene. Unmatched junction bases numbered 9, after V lost 4 bases and J lost 4 bases. The CDR3 loop is CASSHLSGGAPDTQYF. The CDR3, as DNA: TGTGCCAGCAGCCATTTGAGCGGGGGGGCCCCAGATACGCAGTATTTT.

The chain uses TRBV27 and TRBJ1-2; D remains unclear. Trimming pared 4 bases from V and 4 bases from J, leaving 10 bases between. Germline loops: CDR1 MNHEY, CDR2 SMNVEV (reference sequence). This CDR3 has 13 residues. CDR3: CASSSGDTYGYTF. DNA for the CDR3: TGTGCCAGCAGTTCCGGGGATACCTATGGCTACACCTTC.

The V and J genes are TRBV18 and TRBJ2-5, with TRBD2 identical over 11 bases. This CDR3 has 18 amino acids. Germline values: CDR1 KGHSH, CDR2 LQKENI. Trimming cost V 1 base and J 5 bases; bases outside gene matches: 12. CDR3 residues: CASSPLGLAGGTKETQYF. The CDR3 DNA sequence: TGTGCCAGCTCACCACTCGGACTAGCGGGCGGGACGAAGGAGACCCAGTACTTC.

The V gene is TRBV6-5, the J gene TRBJ1-2; a possible D gene is TRBD1 (6 bases). Germline CDR1 is MNHEY and CDR2 is SVGAGI. The length of the CDR3 is 11 residues. V was trimmed by 5 bases and J by 6 bases, leaving 7 bases between them. CDR3 nucleotide sequence: TGTGCCAGCAGTCCAGGGGATGGCTACACCTTC. It translates to CASSPGDGYTF.

The chain joins TRBV7-8 to TRBJ1-5; D is undetermined. The CDR3 has 16 amino acids. V was clipped by 5 bases and J by 0 bases, with 14 bases between them. Germline-derived CDR1 and CDR2 are SGHVS and FQNEAQ. Here the CDR3 reads CASSPLEEDSNQPQHF. The DNA of the CDR3 is TGTGCCAGCAGCCCCTTGGAGGAAGATAGCAATCAGCCCCAGCATTTT.

This clone is a singleton in its sample. The chain carries TRBV19 and TRBJ2-3, with D uncertain. The ends were cut back, 6 bases at V and 0 bases at J, with 10 bases in the middle. Germline V gene sequence: CDR1 LNHDA, CDR2 SQIVND (reference sequence). The CDR3 covers 14 residues. As DNA, the CDR3 is TGTGCCAGTAGGCGGAGAGCTAGCACAGATACGCAGTATTTT. Translation gives CASRRRASTDTQYF. The full variable domain, with the rest looked up from reference TRBV19 and TRBJ2-3, is DGGITQSPKYLFRKEGQNVTLSCEQNLNHDAMYWYRQDPGQGLRLIYYSQIVNDFQKGDIAEGYSVSREKKESFPLTVTSAQKNPTAFYLCASRRRASTDTQYFGPGTRLTVL.

The chain combines TRBV6-1 with TRBJ2-7, with 7 bases identical to TRBD1. The CDR3 has 13 residues. V lost 6 bases and J lost 4; bases outside the gene matches: 6. CDR1 MNHNS and CDR2 SASEGT come from the germline V gene. In nucleotides, the CDR3 is TGTGCCAGCAGAACAGGGGATCAATACGAGCAGTACTTC. This encodes CASRTGDQYEQYF.

V is TRBV4-1 and J is TRBJ1-4; 8 bases are shared with TRBD1. This CDR3 has 15 residues. Germline lookup yields CDR1 MGHRA and CDR2 YSYEKL. V was clipped by 3 bases and J by 4 bases; unmatched bases: 4. The CDR3 DNA is TGCGCCAGCAGCCAGGGGGGACAGGTTAATGAAAAACTGTTTTTT. Translating gives CASSQGGQVNEKLFF.

The gene calls are TRBV11-2 and TRBJ2-3; 12 nucleotides match TRBD2. The CDR3 covers 19 residues. V lost 3 bases to trimming and J lost 0 bases; unmatched junction nucleotides: 10. CDR1 SGHAT and CDR2 FQNNGV come from the germline V gene. The CDR3 coding sequence is TGTGCCAGCAGCTTGGAGGGGACTAGCGGGTTCCGAAGCACAGATACGCAGTATTTT. Translation: CASSLEGTSGFRSTDTQYF.

The chain uses TRBV6-1 and TRBJ2-5; 8 nucleotides line up with TRBD2. Germline CDR1 MNHNS, CDR2 SASEGT. After removal of 1 base from V and 5 bases from J, the junction contained 9 bases not matched to a gene. The CDR3 runs to 16 residues. CDR3 protein: CASSEEVAGFTETQYF. CDR3 coding DNA: TGTGCCAGCAGTGAAGAAGTAGCGGGGTTTACGGAGACCCAGTACTTC.

The V gene is TRBV7-2, the J gene TRBJ2-1, with TRBD2 identical over 12 bases. V gave up 5 bases and J gave up 6 bases; unmatched junction bases: 8. CDR3 length: 16 amino acids. CDR1 and CDR2 (germline): SGHTA, FQGNSA. This chain's CDR3 is CASSPSGGASGNEQFF. The DNA of the CDR3 is TGTGCCAGCAGCCCTAGCGGGGGGGCGAGTGGCAATGAGCAGTTCTTC.

The DNA of the CDR3 is TGTGCCAGCAGCCATAGACAGGGGGACTATGGCTACACCTTC. Residues: CASSHRQGDYGYTF. The gene calls are TRBV5-8 and TRBJ1-2; 9 bases are a match to TRBD1. The germline V gene has CDR1 SGHTS and CDR2 YDEGEE. The CDR3 runs 14 residues. Trimming at V came to 4 bases and at J to 3 bases, leaving 4 bases not matched to a gene.

The chain recombines TRBV4-3 with TRBJ1-6; no clear D gene. Trimming pared 0 bases from V and 10 bases from J, leaving 10 bases between. Germline V gene lookup returns CDR1 LGHNA and CDR2 YSLEER. The CDR3 length is 14 residues. CDR3 loop: CASSQDREASPLHF. Written as DNA, the CDR3 is TGCGCCAGCAGCCAAGATAGGGAGGCCTCACCCCTCCACTTT.